These 14 T cell receptor beta chains were all obtained from the same sample, sequenced in a study of T cell repertoires in cytomegalovirus infection. Via MiXCR, TCRdb re-called the reads, giving one row per CDR3 protein. The data contain 200,000 to 300,000 distinct CDR3 sequences, more than 9% of them seen just once; the ten biggest clones take up 1.5% to 2%. The specimen was PBMCs. The source of these receptors is a human donor in good health (CMV status not recorded). Some clones in this sample may be carry-over from other donors' samples.

This clonotype has ten or more counts. The chain carries TRBV7-2 and TRBJ2-7, with 9 bases lining up with TRBD1. The V segment lost 5 bases and the J segment 9 bases; nucleotides outside the gene matches: 8. Germline lookup yields CDR1 SGHTA and CDR2 FQGNSA. This CDR3 has 13 amino acids. This chain's CDR3 is CASSSLGTGRQYF. For the CDR3, the DNA is TGTGCCAGCAGCAGCCTCGGGACAGGGAGGCAGTACTTC.

In this sample, this clonotype turned up a few times. The chain combines TRBV4-3 with TRBJ1-2; a possible D gene is TRBD1 (5 bases). The CDR3 covers 17 residues. Between the trimmed V and J ends, which lost 0 bases and 2 bases, there was a span of 16 bases. Germline CDR1 LGHNA, CDR2 YSLEER. Here the CDR3 DNA reads TGCGCCAGCAGCCAAGATCTAGGCCAGGGAATCAACTATGGCTACACCTTC. Residues: CASSQDLGQGINYGYTF.

This clonotype was observed at least ten times. The V and J genes are TRBV7-2 and TRBJ2-1, with 12 bases that match TRBD2. V was clipped by 3 bases and J by 0 bases; unmatched bases: 3. Looked up from germline, CDR1 is SGHTA and CDR2 is FQGNSA. The CDR3 contains 17 residues. CDR3 coding DNA: TGTGCCAGCAGCTTGGAGACTAGCGGGAGCTCCTACAATGAGCAGTTCTTC. This encodes CASSLETSGSSYNEQFF.

This clonotype was seen more than once but under ten times. The chain couples TRBV29-1 to TRBJ1-3, with D uncertain. Germline V CDR1 and CDR2: SQVTM, ANQGSEA. Between the trimmed V and J ends, which lost 8 bases and 2 bases, there was a span of 10 bases. The CDR3 is 12 residues long. The CDR3: CSIPLAGNTIYF. The CDR3 DNA follows: TGCAGCATCCCGTTGGCTGGAAACACCATATATTTT.

The sample holds many counts of this clonotype. The rearrangement joins TRBV7-2 to TRBJ2-5; possibly TRBD2 for D (6 bases). There are 13 residues in the CDR3. Deletions cut 4 bases from V and 3 bases from J, with 9 bases between. Germline V gene lookup returns CDR1 SGHTA and CDR2 FQGNSA. CDR3 coding DNA: TGTGCCAGCAGCTCGGGGAGGAAAGAGACCCAGTACTTC. Translating it yields CASSSGRKETQYF.

A few counts support this clonotype. The genes are TRBV12-3 or TRBV12-4 and TRBJ1-2, with 9 bases that match TRBD1. This CDR3 contains 13 residues. V lost 8 bases, J lost 8 bases, and 9 bases stayed unmatched. CDR3 bases: TGTGCCAGCTACCCCGGGACAGGGACCGGCTACACCTTC. It is translated as CASYPGTGTGYTF.

Many counts were recorded for this clonotype. The chain has TRBV7-9 and TRBJ2-5; 7 bases are a match to TRBD1. The ends lost 2 bases at V and 2 bases at J; junction bases unmatched: 5. Germline-derived CDR1 and CDR2 are SEHNR and FQNEAQ (reference sequence). The CDR3 is 15 amino acids. The CDR3 sequence is CASSLRDRVQETQYF. DNA of the CDR3: TGTGCCAGCAGCTTAAGAGACAGGGTTCAAGAGACCCAGTACTTC.

The sample holds a few counts of this clonotype. The chain joins TRBV9 to TRBJ2-2, with 11 bases matching TRBD2. The V gene's germline CDR1 is SGDLS and CDR2 YYNGEE. The V and J ends lost 1 base and 4 bases, in that order; junction bases with no gene match: 0. The CDR3 has 15 amino acids. The CDR3 nucleotides are TGTGCCAGCAGCGTAACTAGCGGGAGCACCGGGGAGCTGTTTTTT. Translated: CASSVTSGSTGELFF.

Many counts were recorded for this clonotype. The genes are TRBV12-3 or TRBV12-4 and TRBJ2-7; TRBD1 might be the D (5 bases). This CDR3 comprises 13 residues. Between the trimmed V and J ends, which lost 8 bases and 3 bases, there was a span of 14 bases. The CDR3 spells CASCRTPGYEQYF. The DNA of the CDR3 is TGTGCCAGCTGTCGGACACCGGGCTACGAGCAGTACTTC.

CDR3 in DNA: TGCAGCGTTGAAGAGGGCAGGGTCAGGGGCTACACCTTC. As protein: CSVEEGRVRGYTF. The chain joins TRBV29-1 to TRBJ1-2; D may be TRBD1 (5 bases). CDR3 size: 13 residues. Trimming shortened V by 0 bases and J by 8 bases, and 13 bases separated the two germline ends. CDR1 and CDR2 from the germline V gene are SQVTM and ANQGSEA.

The V and J genes are TRBV6-2 or TRBV6-3 and TRBJ2-7; the D is unclear. Trimming removed 2 bases from V and 7 bases from J, with 18 bases in between. The CDR3 spans 15 residues. The germline gives CDR1 MNHEY, CDR2 SVGEGT. For the CDR3, the DNA is TGTGCCAGCAGTTACAACGTGTGGTCCCCATGGGAGCAGTACTTC. As protein: CASSYNVWSPWEQYF.

This clonotype turned up a few times. The chain joins TRBV7-3 to TRBJ2-6, with a possible D match to TRBD2 (5 bases). From germline, CDR1 is SGHTA and CDR2 FQGTGA. CDR3 length equals 17 residues. Trimming cost V 5 bases and J 4 bases, with 18 bases left between them. The DNA for the CDR3 is TGTGCCAGCAGCCCAACGCGGGCGGTATCCGGGGCCAACGTCCTGACTTTC. Translation gives CASSPTRAVSGANVLTF.

This clonotype was observed a handful of times. V is TRBV6-6 and J is TRBJ1-1; TRBD1 aligns across 9 bases. This CDR3 has 15 residues. Germline assignment: CDR1 MNHNY and CDR2 SVGAGI (reference sequence). Trimming removed 4 bases from V and 4 bases from J; junction bases left unmatched: 7. The CDR3 here is CASSSEDRGFTEAFF. The CDR3 DNA follows: TGTGCCAGCAGTTCGGAGGACAGGGGATTCACTGAAGCTTTCTTT.

This clonotype showed up many times. The rearrangement joins TRBV7-2 to TRBJ1-1; maybe TRBD1 (6 bases). With 5 bases removed from V and 3 bases from J, the gap between germline ends came to 10 bases. CDR3 length: 13 residues. In germline, CDR1 is SGHTA, CDR2 FQGNSA. The CDR3: CASSHREDTEAFF. In DNA, the CDR3 is TGTGCCAGCAGCCACAGGGAGGACACTGAAGCTTTCTTT. The entire variable domain, with the rest obtained from reference TRBV7-2 and TRBJ1-1, is as follows: GAGVSQSPSNKVTEKGKDVELRCDPISGHTALYWYRQSLGQGLEFLIYFQGNSAPDKSGLPSDRFSAERTGGSVSTLTIQRTQQEDSAVYLCASSHREDTEAFFGQGTRLTVV.